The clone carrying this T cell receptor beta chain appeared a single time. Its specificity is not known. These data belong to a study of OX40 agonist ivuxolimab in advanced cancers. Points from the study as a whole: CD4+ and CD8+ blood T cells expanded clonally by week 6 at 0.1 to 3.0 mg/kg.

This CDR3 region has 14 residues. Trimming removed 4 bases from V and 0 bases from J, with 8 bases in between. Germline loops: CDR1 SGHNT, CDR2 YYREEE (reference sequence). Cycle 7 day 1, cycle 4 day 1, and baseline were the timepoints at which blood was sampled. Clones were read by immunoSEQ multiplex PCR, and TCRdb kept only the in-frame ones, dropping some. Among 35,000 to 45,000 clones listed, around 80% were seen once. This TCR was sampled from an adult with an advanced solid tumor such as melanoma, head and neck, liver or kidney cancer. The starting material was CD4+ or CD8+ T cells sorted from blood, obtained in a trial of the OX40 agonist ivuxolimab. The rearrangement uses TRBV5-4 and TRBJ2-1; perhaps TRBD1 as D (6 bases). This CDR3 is CASSPDSSYNEQFF. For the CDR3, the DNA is TGTGCCAGCAGCCCGGACAGCTCCTACAATGAGCAGTTCTTC.